This T cell receptor beta chain comes out of a study of blood T cell repertoires in COVID-19. At the level of the study: Samples taken during acute and convalescent COVID-19 were collected in the United States, Italy and Spain. From T cells, B-cell-depleted T cells, or PBMCs came the material, which was cDNA or gDNA.

CDR1 and CDR2 from the germline V gene are SQVTM and ANQGSEA. V lost 5 bases and J 7 bases, leaving 17 bases between the germline ends. This CDR3 is 13 amino acids long. Original processing notes: Estimated nucleated cell counts came from reference gene primer amplification. Clones were sequenced by immunoSEQ multiplex PCR, and TCRdb holds only the in-frame ones, with some missing. Clone size and V and J calls were adopted from that table, with D and trimming inferred from the DNA. This table has about 12,000 clones, roughly 80% appearing once. The chain combines TRBV29-1 with TRBJ1-2, with a weak D call TRBD1 (6 bases). Sequencing input: peripheral blood. This TCR was recovered from a human donor in a cohort sampled during active COVID-19. The chain's CDR3 is CSVTTGLLGGYTF. CDR3 nucleotide sequence: TGCAGCGTTACTACAGGGTTATTGGGTGGCTACACCTTC.